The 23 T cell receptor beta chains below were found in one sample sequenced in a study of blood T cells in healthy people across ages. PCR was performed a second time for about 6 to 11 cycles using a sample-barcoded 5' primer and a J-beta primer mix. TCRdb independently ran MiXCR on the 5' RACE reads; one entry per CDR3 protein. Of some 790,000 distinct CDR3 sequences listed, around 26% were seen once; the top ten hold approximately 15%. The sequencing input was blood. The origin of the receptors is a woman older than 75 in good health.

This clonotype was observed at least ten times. CDR3 residues: CAWSTTGGETQYF. For the CDR3, the DNA is TGTGCCTGGAGTACTACAGGGGGCGAGACCCAGTACTTC. The chain is built from TRBV30 and TRBJ2-5; 9 bases align to TRBD1. Germline CDR1 and CDR2: GTSNPN and SVGIG (reference sequence). The CDR3 length is 13 residues. After removal of 2 bases from V and 5 bases from J, the junction contained 3 bases not matched to a gene.

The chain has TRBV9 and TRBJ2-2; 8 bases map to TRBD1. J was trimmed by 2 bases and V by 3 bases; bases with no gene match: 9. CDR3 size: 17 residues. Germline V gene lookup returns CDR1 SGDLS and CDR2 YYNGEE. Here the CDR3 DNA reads TGTGCCAGCAGCGCCCCAGGGCAGGGGGCAAACACCGGGGAGCTGTTTTTT. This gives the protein CASSAPGQGANTGELFF. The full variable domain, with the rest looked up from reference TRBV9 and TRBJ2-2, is DSGVTQTPKHLITATGQRVTLRCSPRSGDLSVYWYQQSLDQGLQFLIQYYNGEERAKGNILERFSAQQFPDLHSELNLSSLELGDSALYFCASSAPGQGANTGELFFGEGSRLTVL.

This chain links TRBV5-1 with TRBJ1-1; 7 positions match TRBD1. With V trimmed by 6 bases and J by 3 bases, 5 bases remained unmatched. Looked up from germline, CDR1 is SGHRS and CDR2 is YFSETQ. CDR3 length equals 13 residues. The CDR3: CASNPTGDTEAFF. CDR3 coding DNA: TGCGCCAGCAACCCTACAGGGGACACTGAAGCTTTCTTT.

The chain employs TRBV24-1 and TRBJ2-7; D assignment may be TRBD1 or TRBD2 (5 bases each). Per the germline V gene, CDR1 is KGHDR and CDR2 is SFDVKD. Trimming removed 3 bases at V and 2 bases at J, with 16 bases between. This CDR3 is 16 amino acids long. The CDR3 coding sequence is TGTGCCACCAGTGATGCAGATCCGGGACGGCCCTACGAGCAGTACTTC. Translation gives CATSDADPGRPYEQYF.

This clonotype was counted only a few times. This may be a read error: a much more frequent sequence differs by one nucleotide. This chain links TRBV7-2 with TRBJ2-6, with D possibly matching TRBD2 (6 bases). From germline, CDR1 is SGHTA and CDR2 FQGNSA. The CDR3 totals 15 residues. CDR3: CASSGRGSGANVRTF. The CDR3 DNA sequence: TGTGCCAGCAGCGGACGGGGGTCTGGGGCCAACGTCCGGACTTTC.

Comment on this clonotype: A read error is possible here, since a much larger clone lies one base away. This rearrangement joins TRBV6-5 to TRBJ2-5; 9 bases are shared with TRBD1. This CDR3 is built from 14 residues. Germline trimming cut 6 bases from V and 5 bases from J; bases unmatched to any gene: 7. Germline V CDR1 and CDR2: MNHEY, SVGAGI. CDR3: CASREQGAGETQYF. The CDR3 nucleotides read TGTGCCAGCAGGGAACAGGGGGCTGGGGAGACCCAGTACTTC.

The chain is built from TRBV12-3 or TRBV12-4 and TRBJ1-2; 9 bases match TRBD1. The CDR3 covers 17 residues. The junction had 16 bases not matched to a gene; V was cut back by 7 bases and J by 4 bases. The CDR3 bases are TGTGCCAGCACCACCGGGACAGGGATTGTCGCCCGCTATGGCTACACCTTC. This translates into CASTTGTGIVARYGYTF.

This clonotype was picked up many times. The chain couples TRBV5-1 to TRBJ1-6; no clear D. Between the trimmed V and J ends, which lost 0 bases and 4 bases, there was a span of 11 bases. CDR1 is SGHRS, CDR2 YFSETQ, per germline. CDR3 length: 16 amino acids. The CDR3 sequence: CASSLGSGSYNSPLHF. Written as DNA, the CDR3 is TGCGCCAGCAGCTTGGGTTCGGGGTCATATAATTCACCCCTCCACTTT.

Written as DNA, the CDR3 is TGTGCCAGCAGCTCTGGACCAAAATTCTCTGGGGCCAACGTCCTGACTTTC. It specifies CASSSGPKFSGANVLTF. This chain joins TRBV7-9 and TRBJ2-6; D remains ambiguous. Between the trimmed V and J ends, which lost 4 bases and 0 bases, there was a span of 13 bases. CDR3 length: 17 amino acids. In germline, CDR1 is SEHNR, CDR2 FQNEAQ (reference sequence).

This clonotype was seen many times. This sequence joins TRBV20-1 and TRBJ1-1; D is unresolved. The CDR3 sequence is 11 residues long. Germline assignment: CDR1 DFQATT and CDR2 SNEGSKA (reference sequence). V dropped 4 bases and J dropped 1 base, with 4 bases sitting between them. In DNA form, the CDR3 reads TGCAGTGCTAACGCGAACACTGAAGCTTTCTTT. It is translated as CSANANTEAFF.

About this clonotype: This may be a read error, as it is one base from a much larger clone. The CDR3 nucleotides are TGTGCCATCATGGATGGCAGGGGAGGGCAGCCCCAGCATTTT. This gives the protein CAIMDGRGGQPQHF. This rearrangement joins TRBV10-3 to TRBJ1-5; tentative D call: TRBD1 (6 bases). Germline values: CDR1 ENHRY, CDR2 SYGVKD. The CDR3 totals 14 residues. V lost 7 bases and J 7 bases, leaving 17 bases between the germline ends.

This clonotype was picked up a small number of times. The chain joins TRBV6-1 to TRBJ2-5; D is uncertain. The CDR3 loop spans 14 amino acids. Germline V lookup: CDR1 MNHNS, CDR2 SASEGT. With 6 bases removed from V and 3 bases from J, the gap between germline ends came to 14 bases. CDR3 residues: CASSIDRLEETQYF. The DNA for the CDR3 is TGTGCCAGCAGCATAGACCGTTTGGAAGAGACCCAGTACTTC.

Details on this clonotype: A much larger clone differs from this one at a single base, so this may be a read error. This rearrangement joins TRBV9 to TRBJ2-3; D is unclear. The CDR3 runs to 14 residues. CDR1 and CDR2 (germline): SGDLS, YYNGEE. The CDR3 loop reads CASSVAGRTDTRYF. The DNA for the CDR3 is TGTGCCAGCAGCGTAGCGGGCCGCACAGATACGCGGTATTTT.

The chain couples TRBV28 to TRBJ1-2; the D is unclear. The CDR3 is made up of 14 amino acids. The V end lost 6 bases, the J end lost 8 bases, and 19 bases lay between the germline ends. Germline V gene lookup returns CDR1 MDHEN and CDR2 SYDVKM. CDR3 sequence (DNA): TGTGCCAGCAGCCCCTCGGTGGCAGGAGGCGGCTACACCTTC. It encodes CASSPSVAGGGYTF.

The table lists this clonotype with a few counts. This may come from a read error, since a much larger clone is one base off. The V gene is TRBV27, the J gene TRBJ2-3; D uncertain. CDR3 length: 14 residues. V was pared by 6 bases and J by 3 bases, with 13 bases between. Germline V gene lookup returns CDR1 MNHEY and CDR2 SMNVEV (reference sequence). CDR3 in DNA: TGTGCCAGCAGGTTTAGGTTGATTACAGATACGCAGTATTTT. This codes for CASRFRLITDTQYF.

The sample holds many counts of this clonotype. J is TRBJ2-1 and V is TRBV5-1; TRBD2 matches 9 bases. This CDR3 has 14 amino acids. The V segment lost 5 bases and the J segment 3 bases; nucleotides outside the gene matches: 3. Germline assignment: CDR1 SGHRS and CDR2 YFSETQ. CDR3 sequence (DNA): TGCGCCAGCAGGACTAGCGGTGGCTACAATGAGCAGTTCTTC. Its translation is CASRTSGGYNEQFF.

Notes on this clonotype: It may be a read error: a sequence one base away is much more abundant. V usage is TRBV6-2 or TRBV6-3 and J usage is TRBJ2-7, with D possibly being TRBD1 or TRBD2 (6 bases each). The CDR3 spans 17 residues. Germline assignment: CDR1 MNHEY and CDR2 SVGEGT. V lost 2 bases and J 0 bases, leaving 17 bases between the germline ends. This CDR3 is CASSYLTRGPNSYEQYF. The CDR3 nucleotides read TGTGCCAGCAGTTACCTCACTCGGGGGCCTAACTCCTACGAGCAGTACTTC.

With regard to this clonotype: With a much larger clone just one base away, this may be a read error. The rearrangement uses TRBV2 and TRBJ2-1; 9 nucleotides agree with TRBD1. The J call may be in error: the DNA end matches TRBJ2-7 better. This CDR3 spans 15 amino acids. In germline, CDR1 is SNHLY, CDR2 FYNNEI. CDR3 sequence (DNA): TGTGCCAGCAGTGATGAACAGGGGGCCTACAATGAGCAGTACTTC. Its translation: CASSDEQGAYNEQYF.

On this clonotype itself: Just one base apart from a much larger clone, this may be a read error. The DNA for the CDR3 is TGTGCCAGCAGTTACTCGCGGACCGATCCCCTAGAGACCCAGTACTTC. Its translation: CASSYSRTDPLETQYF. V is TRBV6-2 or TRBV6-3 and J is TRBJ2-5; D unclear. Trimming cost V 0 bases and J 4 bases, with 15 bases left between them. CDR3 length equals 16 residues. The germline V gene has CDR1 MNHEY and CDR2 SVGEGT.

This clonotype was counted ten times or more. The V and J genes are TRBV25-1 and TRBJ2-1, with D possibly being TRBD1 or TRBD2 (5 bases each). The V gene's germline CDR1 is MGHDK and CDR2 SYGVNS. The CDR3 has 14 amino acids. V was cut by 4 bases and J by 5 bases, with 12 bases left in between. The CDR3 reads CASSVQRGDNEQFF. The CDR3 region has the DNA TGTGCCAGCAGTGTCCAAAGGGGAGACAATGAGCAGTTCTTC.

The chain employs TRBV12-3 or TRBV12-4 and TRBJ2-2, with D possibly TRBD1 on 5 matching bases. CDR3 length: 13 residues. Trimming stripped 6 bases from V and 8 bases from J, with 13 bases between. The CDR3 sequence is CASRFGATGELFF. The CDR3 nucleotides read TGTGCCAGCAGGTTTGGGGCTACTGGGGAGCTGTTTTTT.

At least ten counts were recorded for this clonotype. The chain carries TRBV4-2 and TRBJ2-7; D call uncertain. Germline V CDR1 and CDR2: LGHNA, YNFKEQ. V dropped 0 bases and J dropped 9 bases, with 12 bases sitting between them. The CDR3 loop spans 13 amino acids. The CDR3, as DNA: TGTGCCAGCAGCCAAGATATTGGGCTGGGGCAGTACTTC. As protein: CASSQDIGLGQYF.

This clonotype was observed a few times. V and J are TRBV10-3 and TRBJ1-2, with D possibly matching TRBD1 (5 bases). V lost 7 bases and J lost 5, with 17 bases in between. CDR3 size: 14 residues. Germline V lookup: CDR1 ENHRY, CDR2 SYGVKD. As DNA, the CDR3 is TGTGCCATCAAAGGGCAGGACATCCAGTATGGCTACACCTTC. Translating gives CAIKGQDIQYGYTF.